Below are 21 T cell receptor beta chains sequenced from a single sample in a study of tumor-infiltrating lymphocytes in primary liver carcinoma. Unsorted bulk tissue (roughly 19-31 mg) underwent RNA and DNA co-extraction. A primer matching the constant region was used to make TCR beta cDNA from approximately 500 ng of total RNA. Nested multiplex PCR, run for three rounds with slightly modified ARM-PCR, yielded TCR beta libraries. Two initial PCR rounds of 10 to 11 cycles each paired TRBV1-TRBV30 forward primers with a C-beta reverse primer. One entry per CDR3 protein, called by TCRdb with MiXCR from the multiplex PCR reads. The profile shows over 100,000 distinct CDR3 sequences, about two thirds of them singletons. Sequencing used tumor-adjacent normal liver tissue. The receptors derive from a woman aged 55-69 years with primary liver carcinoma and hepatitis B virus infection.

The CDR3, as DNA: TGTGCCAGCAGTTTCCGACAGGGCGGAAACATCATGTATTTT. Protein: CASSFRQGGNIMYF. The rearrangement joins TRBV12-3 or TRBV12-4 to TRBJ1-3; 7 bases are shared with TRBD1. Trimming took 3 bases from V and 16 from J; bases not matched to a gene: 15. This CDR3 region has 14 residues.

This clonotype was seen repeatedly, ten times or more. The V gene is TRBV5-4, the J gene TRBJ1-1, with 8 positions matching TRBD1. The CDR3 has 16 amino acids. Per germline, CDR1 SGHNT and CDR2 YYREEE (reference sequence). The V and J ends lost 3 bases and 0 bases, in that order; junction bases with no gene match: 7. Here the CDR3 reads CASSSPPGQVNTEAFF. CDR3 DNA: TGTGCCAGCAGCTCACCTCCGGGACAGGTGAACACTGAAGCTTTCTTT. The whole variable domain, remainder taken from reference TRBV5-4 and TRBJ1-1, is ETGVTQSPTHLIKTRGQQVTLRCSSQSGHNTVSWYQQALGQGPQFIFQYYREEENGRGNFPPRFSGLQFPNYSSELNVNALELDDSALYLCASSSPPGQVNTEAFFGQGTRLTVV.

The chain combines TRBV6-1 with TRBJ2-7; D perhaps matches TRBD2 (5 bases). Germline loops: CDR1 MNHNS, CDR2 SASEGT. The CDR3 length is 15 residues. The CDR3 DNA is TGTACCTGCAGTGAAGCAGAGGGTTCGGGCTACGAGCAGTACTTC. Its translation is CTCSEAEGSGYEQYF.

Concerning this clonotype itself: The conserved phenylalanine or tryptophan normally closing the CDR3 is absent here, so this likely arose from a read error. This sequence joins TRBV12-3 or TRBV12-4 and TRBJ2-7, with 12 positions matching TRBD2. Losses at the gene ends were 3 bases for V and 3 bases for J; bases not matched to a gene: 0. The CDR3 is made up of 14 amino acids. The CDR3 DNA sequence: TGTGCCAGCAGTTTGACTAGCGGGAGCTACGAGCAGTACATC. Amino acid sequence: CASSLTSGSYEQYI.

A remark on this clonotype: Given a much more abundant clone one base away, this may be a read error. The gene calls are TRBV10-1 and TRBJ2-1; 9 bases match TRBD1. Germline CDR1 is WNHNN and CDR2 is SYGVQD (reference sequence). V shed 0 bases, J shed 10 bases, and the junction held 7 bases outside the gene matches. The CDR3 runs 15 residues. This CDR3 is CASSESGQGPHEQFF. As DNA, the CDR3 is TGCGCCAGCAGTGAGTCTGGACAGGGGCCCCACGAGCAGTTCTTC.

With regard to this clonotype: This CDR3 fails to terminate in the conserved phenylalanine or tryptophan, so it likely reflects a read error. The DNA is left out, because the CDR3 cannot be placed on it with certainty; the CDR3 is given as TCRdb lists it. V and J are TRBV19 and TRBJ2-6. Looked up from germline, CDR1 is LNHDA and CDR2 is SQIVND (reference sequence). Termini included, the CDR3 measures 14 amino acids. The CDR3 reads CASSIGSGANVPTL.

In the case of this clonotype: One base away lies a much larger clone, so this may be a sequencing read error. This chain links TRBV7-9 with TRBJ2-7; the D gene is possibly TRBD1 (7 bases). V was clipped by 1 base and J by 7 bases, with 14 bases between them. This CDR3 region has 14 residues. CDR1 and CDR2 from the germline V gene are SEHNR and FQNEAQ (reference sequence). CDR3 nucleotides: TGTGCCAGCAGCTTAGGAGGAGGGGGCGCAGAGCAGTACGTC. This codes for CASSLGGGGAEQYV.

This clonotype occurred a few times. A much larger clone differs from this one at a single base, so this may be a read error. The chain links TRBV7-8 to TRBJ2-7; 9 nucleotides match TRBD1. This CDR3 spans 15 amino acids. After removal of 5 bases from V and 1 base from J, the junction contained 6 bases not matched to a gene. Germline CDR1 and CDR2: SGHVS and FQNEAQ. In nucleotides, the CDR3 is TGTGCCAGCAGCCATGCAGGGACAGGGTCCTACGAGCAGTACTTC. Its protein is CASSHAGTGSYEQYF.

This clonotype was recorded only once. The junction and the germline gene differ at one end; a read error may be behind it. CDR3 coding DNA: TGTGCCAGCAGCCAAGTTAGCGAGAGGGCCCATTCGCTGAACACCCGGGAGCTGTTTTTT. This gives the protein CASSQVSERAHSLNTRELFF. The rearrangement joins TRBV4-2 to TRBJ2-2; the D gene is possibly TRBD2 (5 bases). The CDR3 consists of 20 residues. CDR1 and CDR2 (germline): LGHNA, YNFKEQ.

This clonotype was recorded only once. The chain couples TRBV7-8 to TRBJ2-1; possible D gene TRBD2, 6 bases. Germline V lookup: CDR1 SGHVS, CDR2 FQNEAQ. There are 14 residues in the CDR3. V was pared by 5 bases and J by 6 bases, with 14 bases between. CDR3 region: CASSKWSGRNEQFF. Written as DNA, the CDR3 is TGTGCCAGCAGCAAGTGGAGCGGGCGCAATGAGCAGTTCTTC. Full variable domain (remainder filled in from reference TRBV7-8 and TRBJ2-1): GAGVSQSPRYKVAKRGQDVALRCDPISGHVSLFWYQQALGQGPEFLTYFQNEAQLDKSGLPSDRFFAERPEGSVSTLKIQRTQQEDSAVYLCASSKWSGRNEQFFGPGTRLTVL.

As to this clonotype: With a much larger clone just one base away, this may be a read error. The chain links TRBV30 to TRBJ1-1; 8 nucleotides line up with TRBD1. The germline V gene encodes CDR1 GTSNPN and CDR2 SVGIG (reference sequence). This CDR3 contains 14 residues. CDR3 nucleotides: TGTGCCTGGAGCGAGGGACAGGTGAACATTGAAGCTTTCTTT. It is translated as CAWSEGQVNIEAFF.

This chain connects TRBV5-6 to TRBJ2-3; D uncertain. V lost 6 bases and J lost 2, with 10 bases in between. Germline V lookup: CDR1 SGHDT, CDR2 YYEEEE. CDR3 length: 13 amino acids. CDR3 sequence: CASNMVNTDTQYF. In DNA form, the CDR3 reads TGTGCCAGCAACATGGTGAACACAGATACGCAGTATTTT.

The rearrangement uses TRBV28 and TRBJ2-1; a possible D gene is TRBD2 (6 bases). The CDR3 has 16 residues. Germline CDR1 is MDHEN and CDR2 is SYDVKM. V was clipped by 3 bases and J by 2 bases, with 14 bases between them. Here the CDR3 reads CASSFTSPFTYNEQFF. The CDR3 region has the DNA TGTGCCAGCAGTTTTACTAGCCCTTTTACCTACAATGAGCAGTTCTTC. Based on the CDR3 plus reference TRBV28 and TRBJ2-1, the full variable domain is DVKVTQSSRYLVKRTGEKVFLECVQDMDHENMFWYRQDPGLGLRLIYFSYDVKMKEKGDIPEGYSVSREKKERFSLILESASTNQTSMYLCASSFTSPFTYNEQFFGPGTRLTVL.

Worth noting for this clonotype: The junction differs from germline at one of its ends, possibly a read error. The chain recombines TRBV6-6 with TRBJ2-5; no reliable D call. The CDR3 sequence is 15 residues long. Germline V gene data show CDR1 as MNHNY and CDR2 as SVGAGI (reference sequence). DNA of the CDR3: TGTTCCAGCAGCCCCCCTGGATCGAACCTAGAGACCCAGTACTTC. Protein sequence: CSSSPPGSNLETQYF.

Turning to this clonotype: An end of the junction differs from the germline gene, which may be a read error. The CDR3, as DNA: TGTGCCAACAGTTTATGGGGGGCGGAGGGGTCCTACGAGCAGTACTTC. It codes for CANSLWGAEGSYEQYF. The rearrangement links TRBV28 to TRBJ2-7, with D perhaps given as TRBD1 or TRBD2 (6 bases each). CDR1 and CDR2 from the germline V gene are MDHEN and SYDVKM. The CDR3 is 16 residues long.

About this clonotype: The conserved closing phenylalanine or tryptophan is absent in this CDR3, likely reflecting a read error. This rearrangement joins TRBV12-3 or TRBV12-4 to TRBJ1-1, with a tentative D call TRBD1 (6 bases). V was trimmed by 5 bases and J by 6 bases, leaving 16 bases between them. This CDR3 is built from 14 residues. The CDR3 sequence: CASSLHQGRPEAFL. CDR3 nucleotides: TGTGCCAGCAGTCTACACCAGGGGCGGCCTGAAGCTTTCCTT.

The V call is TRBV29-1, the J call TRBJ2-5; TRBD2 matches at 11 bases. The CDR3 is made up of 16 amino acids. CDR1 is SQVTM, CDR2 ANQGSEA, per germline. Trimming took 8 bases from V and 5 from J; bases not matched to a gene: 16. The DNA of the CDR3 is TGCAGCATTGGAGGGACTAGCGGAAGGGGATTGGAGACCCAGTACTTC. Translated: CSIGGTSGRGLETQYF.

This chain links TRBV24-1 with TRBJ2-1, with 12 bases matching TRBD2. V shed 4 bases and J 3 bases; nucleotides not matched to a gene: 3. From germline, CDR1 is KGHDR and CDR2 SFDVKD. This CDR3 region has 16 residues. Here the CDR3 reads CATSDPSGRVYNEQFF. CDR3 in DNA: TGTGCCACCAGTGACCCTAGCGGGAGGGTCTACAATGAGCAGTTCTTC.

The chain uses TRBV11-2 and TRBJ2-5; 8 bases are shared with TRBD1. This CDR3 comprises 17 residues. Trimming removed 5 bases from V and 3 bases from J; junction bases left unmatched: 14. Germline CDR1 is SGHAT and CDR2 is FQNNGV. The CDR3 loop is CASSPPGQGVGKETQYF. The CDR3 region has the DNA TGTGCCAGCAGCCCCCCTGGACAGGGAGTTGGGAAAGAGACCCAGTACTTC.

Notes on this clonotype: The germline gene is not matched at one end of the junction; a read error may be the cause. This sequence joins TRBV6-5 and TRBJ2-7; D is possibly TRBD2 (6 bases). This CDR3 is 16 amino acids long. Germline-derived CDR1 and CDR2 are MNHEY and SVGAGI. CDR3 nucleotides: TGTGCCAGCAGATCCCTGACTAGTGGGAGTTCCTACGAGCACTACTTC. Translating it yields CASRSLTSGSSYEHYF.

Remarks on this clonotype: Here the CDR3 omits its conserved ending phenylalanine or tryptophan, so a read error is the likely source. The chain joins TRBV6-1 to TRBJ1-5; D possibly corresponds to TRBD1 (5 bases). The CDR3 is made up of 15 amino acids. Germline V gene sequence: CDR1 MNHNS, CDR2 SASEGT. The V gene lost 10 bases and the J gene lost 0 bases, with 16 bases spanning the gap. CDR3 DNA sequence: TGTGCCAACAGAGAGGGACGGACTAGCAATCAGCCCCAGCATCTT. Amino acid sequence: CANREGRTSNQPQHL.